This TCR beta chain derives from a study of HIV-infected children after antiretroviral therapy interruption. Regarding the study as a whole: Naive CD4+ CDR3 sharing between time points fell after interruption began.

Noted treatment: PENTA 11 planned treatment interruption arm or continuous ART arm. This clonotype was recorded at least ten times. Its antigen is unidentified. Trimming cost V 6 bases and J 10 bases, with 19 bases left between them. The germline gives CDR1 DFQATT, CDR2 SNEGSKA (reference sequence). The CDR3 consists of 14 residues. RNA-based 3' RACE libraries used unique molecular identifiers. TCRdb recomputed calls from the 3' RACE reads with MiXCR, one row per CDR3 protein. Of 40,000 to 50,000 distinct CDR3 sequences detected, around 4.5% appear once; the ten largest clones hold about 0.7%. The TCR sequence derives from a pool of human donors with HIV. V gene TRBV20-1 combines with J gene TRBJ1-6, with no clear D. This material consisted of CD45RA+ CD4+ T cells from PBMCs, pooled from several time points, taken from a donor given antiretroviral therapy, either interrupted or continuous. Noted subset: naive CD4+ CD45RA+ CD45RO- T cells. CDR3 coding DNA: TGCAGTGCGGGAGACCGGGGAAGAGGCTCACCCCTCCACTTT. Its protein is CSAGDRGRGSPLHF.